The clone carrying this T cell receptor beta chain has a count of ten or more. RNA transcripts gave rise to amplified TCR beta CDR3 regions. HTBI primers were the set used in a first-round RT-PCR of the TCR CDR3. TCRdb fed the multiplex PCR reads into MiXCR, producing one record per CDR3 protein. The sample consists of about 700,000 distinct CDR3 sequences, 13% to 15% of them appearing once. These data belong to a study of T cells in Graves' hyperthyroidism and ophthalmopathy. Germline V gene sequence: CDR1 SGHTA, CDR2 FQGNSA. Trimming shortened V by 2 bases and J by 1 base, and 13 bases separated the two germline ends. The CDR3 is made up of 16 amino acids.

The source material was blood. The J gene is TRBJ2-3, the V gene TRBV7-2; tentatively, D is TRBD1 (7 bases). The TCR sequence derives from a woman aged 18-35 years with Graves' hyperthyroidism. For the CDR3, the DNA is TGTGCCAGCAGCTTACCGACAGGGACTCGCACAGATACGCAGTATTTT. Translation gives CASSLPTGTRTDTQYF.